The rows below give T cell receptor beta chains drawn from one sample of a study of T cell repertoires in cytomegalovirus infection. TCRdb reprocessed the reads via MiXCR and lists one record per CDR3 protein. Seen here are about 180,000 distinct CDR3 sequences, 20% to 25% observed once, and the top ten hold 20% to 30%. For these receptors, no antigen is known. Sequenced here: CD8+ T cells from cultured PBMCs, sampled from culture after CMV antigen stimulation. These receptors came from a human donor in good health (CMV status not recorded). Some clones in this sample may be carry-over from other donors' samples. Each CDR3 is given with its conserved first and last residue. The order of the fields is V gene, clone size, D gene, J gene, CDR3 protein, CDR3 DNA. D genes are given only for firm matches. Size values are once, few and many counts, or a class for expanded clones, and some rows have none.

>TRBV7-8|few|TRBD1|TRBJ2-5
CASSRMSRGRETQYF
TGTGCCAGCAGCCGTATGAGCAGGGGGCGAGAGACCCAGTACTTC
>TRBV4-2|few|TRBD2|TRBJ2-3
CASSQDMIGLAGGTDTQYF
TGTGCCAGCAGCCAAGATATGATAGGACTAGCGGGGGGCACAGATACGCAGTATTTT
>TRBV7-9|NA|NA|TRBJ1-5
CASSYGGGNQPQHF
TGTGCCAGCAGCTATGGGGGAGGCAATCAGCCCCAGCATTTT
>TRBV28|NA|NA|TRBJ2-7
CASTPRPGAYEQYF
TGTGCCAGCACCCCTCGACCGGGGGCCTACGAGCAGTACTTC
>TRBV19|NA|NA|TRBJ1-5
CASSARDQGRRQPQHF
TGTGCCAGTAGTGCCCGGGACCAAGGGAGGCGTCAGCCCCAGCATTTT
>TRBV12-3/TRBV12-4|NA|TRBD1|TRBJ1-3
CASSSPTGEAGNTIYF
TGTGCCAGCAGTTCCCCGACAGGGGAAGCTGGAAACACCATATATTTT
>TRBV7-2|few|TRBD2|TRBJ2-2
CASSFSSGPNTGELFF
TGTGCCAGCAGCTTCTCTAGCGGGCCGAACACCGGGGAGCTGTTTTTT
>TRBV7-9|many|NA|TRBJ1-6
CASSLHDRGLGSPLHF
TGTGCCAGCAGCTTACACGACAGAGGACTGGGCTCACCCCTCCACTTT
>TRBV7-8|few|NA|TRBJ1-1
CASSIRTIAGSFTEAFF
TGTGCCAGCAGCATTAGAACCATTGCGGGGAGTTTTACTGAAGCTTTCTTT
>TRBV7-6|NA|NA|TRBJ1-4
CASSLAFQANEKLFF
TGTGCCAGCAGCTTAGCGTTTCAGGCTAATGAAAAACTGTTTTTT
>TRBV4-1|NA|NA|TRBJ2-7
CASSHRIARGEQYF
TGCGCCAGCAGCCACCGGATAGCGAGAGGGGAGCAGTACTTC
>TRBV6-2/TRBV6-3|NA|NA|TRBJ1-2
CASSRGPGSAQVYGYTF
TGTGCCAGCAGTCGTGGACCCGGTAGTGCCCAAGTCTATGGCTACACCTTC
>TRBV12-3/TRBV12-4|few|NA|TRBJ1-2
CASSSLEQMDYGYTF
TGTGCCAGCAGTTCATTGGAGCAAATGGACTATGGCTACACCTTC
>TRBV12-3/TRBV12-4|few|NA|TRBJ1-3
CASSRSTFPISGNTIYF
TGTGCCAGCAGCCGAAGTACCTTTCCAATCTCTGGAAACACCATATATTTT
>TRBV7-6|once|NA|TRBJ2-2
CASSSRVTENTGELFF
TGTGCCAGCAGCTCCCGAGTGACGGAAAACACCGGGGAGCTGTTTTTT
>TRBV7-8|NA|TRBD2|TRBJ2-3
CASIPATSEADTQYF
TGTGCCAGCATCCCCGCCACTAGCGAGGCAGATACGCAGTATTTT